This T cell receptor (beta chain) was observed in a study of T cell responses to AZD1222 COVID-19 vaccine. Study-level results: Spike-specific TCR breadth and depth grew following two AZD1222 doses. Sampling captured repertoires only after the peak T cell response.

This CDR3 has 15 residues. Germline loops: CDR1 SGHNT, CDR2 YYREEE (reference sequence). After removal of 3 bases from V and 6 bases from J, the junction contained 3 bases not matched to a gene. With respect to this clone: The antigen is unknown.

Libraries were prepared by immunoSEQ multiplex PCR; TCRdb keeps only in-frame clonotypes and omits some of them. Of roughly 150,000 clones in the sample, more than 75% were seen once. The chain has TRBV5-4 and TRBJ2-2; 12 nucleotides align to TRBD1. The source of this sequence is an adult who received the AZD1222 COVID-19 vaccine. The sequences come from peripheral blood, collected 28 days after the second AZD1222 dose. The CDR3: CASSSGTGGAGELFF. The CDR3 nucleotides are TGTGCCAGCAGCTCCGGGACAGGGGGCGCCGGGGAGCTGTTTTTT.